What follows are 32 T cell receptor beta chains derived from one specimen sequenced in a study of shared clonotypes between healthy human individuals. The method was immunoSEQ multiplex PCR; TCRdb's version includes in-frame clones alone and lacks a portion of them. Among millions of clones listed, approximately 90% were seen once. Input material: naive CD4+ T cells sorted from blood. The subset denotes: CD45RA+ positively selected. Receptors originate from a man in his late teens or twenties in good health.

This chain joins TRBV11-2 and TRBJ2-1; 7 nucleotides align to TRBD2. Germline V CDR1 and CDR2: SGHAT, FQNNGV. The CDR3 covers 15 residues. V shed 0 bases, J shed 7 bases, and the junction held 6 bases outside the gene matches. The DNA of the CDR3 is TGTGCCAGCAGCTTAGATGGCGGGAGAGGTAATGAGCAGTTCTTC. It codes for CASSLDGGRGNEQFF.

V usage is TRBV28 and J usage is TRBJ1-2; D perhaps matches TRBD1 (6 bases). Trimming pared 3 bases from V and 8 bases from J, leaving 16 bases between. This CDR3 has 14 amino acids. Germline CDR1 reads MDHEN; CDR2 reads SYDVKM. For the CDR3, the DNA is TGTGCCAGCAGTTTTAACAACAGGGTAGGCGGCTACACCTTC. This encodes CASSFNNRVGGYTF.

J is TRBJ1-5 and V is TRBV7-2; D unresolved. Germline assignment: CDR1 SGHTA and CDR2 FQGNSA. V was cut by 5 bases and J by 2 bases, with 7 bases left in between. This CDR3 has 13 amino acids. In DNA form, the CDR3 reads TGTGCCAGCAGCCGCGGGGGCAATCAGCCCCAGCATTTT. It codes for CASSRGGNQPQHF.

The rearrangement uses TRBV4-1 and TRBJ2-2; D possibly matches TRBD1 or TRBD2 (5 bases each). V lost 0 bases and J lost 1, with 24 bases in between. The CDR3 runs 21 residues. Germline-derived CDR1 and CDR2 are MGHRA and YSYEKL. CDR3 protein: CASSQDRRVEVGRENTGELFF. CDR3 DNA: TGCGCCAGCAGCCAAGATCGAAGGGTCGAGGTGGGACGAGAGAACACCGGGGAGCTGTTTTTT.

The chain uses TRBV30 and TRBJ2-2; D is uncertain. V shed 3 bases and J shed 13 bases, with 24 bases lying between them. Germline V lookup: CDR1 GTSNPN, CDR2 SVGIG (reference sequence). This CDR3 contains 15 residues. The CDR3 region is CAWSPQARTFWGLFF. The CDR3 DNA follows: TGTGCCTGGAGCCCCCAGGCAAGGACCTTTTGGGGGCTGTTTTTT.

The CDR3 bases are TGCAGCGTTGAAGATGGAGGGCCCTCCTACGAGCAGTACTTC. Protein product: CSVEDGGPSYEQYF. V and J are TRBV29-1 and TRBJ2-7; D possibly corresponds to TRBD2 (6 bases). CDR1 and CDR2 from the germline V gene are SQVTM and ANQGSEA. The CDR3 loop spans 14 amino acids. Trimming removed 0 bases from V and 0 bases from J, with 9 bases in between.

The chain couples TRBV19 to TRBJ1-5; D is unresolved. This CDR3 spans 16 amino acids. Germline CDR1 LNHDA, CDR2 SQIVND (reference sequence). V lost 0 bases and J lost 0, with 9 bases in between. For the CDR3, the DNA is TGTGCCAGTAGTATAGAGGGGTCGGGTAGCAATCAGCCCCAGCATTTT. Its protein product is CASSIEGSGSNQPQHF.

This chain links TRBV19 with TRBJ1-2; 8 nucleotides match TRBD1. This CDR3 has 15 residues. The V gene's germline CDR1 is LNHDA and CDR2 SQIVND (reference sequence). Trimming cost V 4 bases and J 1 base; bases outside gene matches: 5. This CDR3 reads CASSSSTGGNYGYTF. In DNA form, the CDR3 reads TGTGCCAGTAGTAGCTCAACAGGGGGTAACTATGGCTACACCTTC.

V is TRBV6-6 and J is TRBJ2-7, with a weak D call TRBD1 (6 bases). The CDR3 runs to 13 residues. With 8 bases removed from V and 0 bases from J, the gap between germline ends came to 11 bases. Per the germline V gene, CDR1 is MNHNY and CDR2 is SVGAGI (reference sequence). CDR3 in amino acids: CASQAGASYEQYF. The CDR3 DNA is TGTGCCAGCCAGGCAGGGGCCTCCTACGAGCAGTACTTC.

The chain links TRBV29-1 to TRBJ2-5; D is unclear. Germline lookup yields CDR1 SQVTM and CDR2 ANQGSEA. V lost 4 bases, J lost 5 bases, and 8 bases lay in between. The CDR3 runs to 11 residues. CDR3 loop: CSVVSGETQYF. CDR3 nucleotides: TGCAGCGTTGTTTCTGGGGAGACCCAGTACTTC.

On this clone itself: The same CDR3 can be traced to other DNA sequences in this sample. The chain recombines TRBV6-5 with TRBJ2-3, with 11 nucleotides matching TRBD2. Per germline, CDR1 MNHEY and CDR2 SVGAGI. Losses at the gene ends were 0 bases for V and 3 bases for J; bases not matched to a gene: 2. CDR3 size: 16 residues. CDR3 DNA sequence: TGTGCCAGCAGTTACTCGACTAGCGGGAATACAGATACGCAGTATTTT. Protein product: CASSYSTSGNTDTQYF.

The chain uses TRBV7-2 and TRBJ2-6, with D uncertain. CDR1 is SGHTA and CDR2 is FQGNSA in the germline V gene. This CDR3 is built from 17 residues. V was cut by 1 base and J by 0 bases, with 10 bases left in between. The CDR3 DNA sequence: TGTGCCAGCAGCTTAGTCAGCTTCGTCTCTGGGGCCAACGTCCTGACTTTC. It translates to CASSLVSFVSGANVLTF.

CDR3 coding DNA: TGTGCCAGCAGTCTGGTTGGGCTCGGCGGTGGCTACACCTTC. Encoded protein: CASSLVGLGGGYTF. The chain has TRBV27 and TRBJ1-2; D remains unclear. CDR1 and CDR2 from the germline V gene are MNHEY and SMNVEV (reference sequence). The V gene lost 5 bases and the J gene lost 7 bases, with 17 bases spanning the gap. This CDR3 spans 14 amino acids.

V gene TRBV11-3 combines with J gene TRBJ2-5; D ambiguous. The ends were cut back, 3 bases at V and 3 bases at J, with 8 bases in the middle. Germline-derived CDR1 and CDR2 are SGHNT and YENEEA. The CDR3 has 13 residues. The CDR3 region has the DNA TGTGCCAGCAGCTTTAGAGGTGAAGAGACCCAGTACTTC. This encodes CASSFRGEETQYF. Combining the CDR3 with reference TRBV11-3 and TRBJ2-5 gives the whole variable domain EAGVVQSPRYKIIEKKQPVAFWCNPISGHNTLYWYLQNLGQGPELLIRYENEEAVDDSQLPKDRFSAERLKGVDSTLKIQPAELGDSAVYLCASSFRGEETQYFGPGTRLLVL.

For the CDR3, the DNA is TGTGCCAGTAGCCGGACTAGCGGTCCTTCAGCCTACGAGCAGTACTTC. This codes for CASSRTSGPSAYEQYF. The rearrangement joins TRBV19 to TRBJ2-7; TRBD2 agrees at 10 bases. The CDR3 loop spans 16 amino acids. With V trimmed by 6 bases and J by 2 bases, 10 bases remained unmatched. In germline, CDR1 is LNHDA, CDR2 SQIVND (reference sequence).

Concerning this clone: The same CDR3 can be traced to other DNA sequences in this sample. The J gene is TRBJ1-2, the V gene TRBV5-6, with a tentative D call TRBD1 (6 bases). V was shortened by 0 bases and J by 8 bases, with 14 bases between the two germline ends. CDR1 SGHDT and CDR2 YYEEEE come from the germline V gene. This CDR3 comprises 14 residues. The CDR3, as DNA: TGTGCCAGCAGCTTGGGACGGGGGCGGAGCGGCTACACCTTC. It is translated as CASSLGRGRSGYTF.

J is TRBJ2-3 and V is TRBV2, with TRBD2 matching 14 bases. V was clipped by 4 bases and J by 4 bases; unmatched bases: 13. The germline CDR1 and CDR2 sequences are SNHLY and FYNNEI. The CDR3 contains 19 residues. The CDR3 protein is CASSGRLAGGVRSPDTQYF. The CDR3 coding sequence is TGTGCCAGCAGTGGCAGACTAGCGGGAGGGGTACGGAGCCCAGATACGCAGTATTTT.

The V gene is TRBV28, the J gene TRBJ2-4, with no clear D. This CDR3 contains 15 residues. Germline V CDR1 and CDR2: MDHEN, SYDVKM. Trimming removed 6 bases at V and 0 bases at J, with 12 bases between. The CDR3 loop is CASSRIGLAKNIQYF. The CDR3 nucleotides are TGTGCCAGCAGCCGTATAGGATTAGCCAAAAACATTCAGTACTTC.

The V and J genes are TRBV2 and TRBJ2-7; no reliable D call. The V end was cut by 2 bases, the J end by 6 bases, with 8 bases between. CDR1 and CDR2 from the germline V gene are SNHLY and FYNNEI. The CDR3 has 12 amino acids. The chain's CDR3 is CASSEMVAEQYF. In DNA form, the CDR3 reads TGTGCCAGCAGTGAAATGGTCGCCGAGCAGTACTTC.

This clone has a single count. The chain uses TRBV2 and TRBJ2-5, with D maybe TRBD2 (6 bases). Germline V gene sequence: CDR1 SNHLY, CDR2 FYNNEI. V was trimmed by 11 bases and J by 3 bases, leaving 16 bases between them. The CDR3 has 13 amino acids. The chain's CDR3 is CAGTGGGKETQYF. The DNA of the CDR3 is TGTGCCGGGACCGGTGGGGGGAAAGAGACCCAGTACTTC.

The rearrangement joins TRBV7-2 to TRBJ2-7; D remains ambiguous. Germline V gives CDR1 SGHTA, CDR2 FQGNSA. Trimming pared 5 bases from V and 0 bases from J, leaving 11 bases between. The CDR3 covers 14 residues. CDR3 sequence: CASSQTWGSYEQYF. In DNA form, the CDR3 reads TGTGCCAGCAGCCAGACTTGGGGCTCCTACGAGCAGTACTTC.

As regards this clone: Compared with germline, one end of the junction differs, possibly owing to a read error. This chain uses TRBV7-9 with TRBJ2-7; 10 positions match TRBD2. Germline-derived CDR1 and CDR2 are SEHNR and FQNEAQ (reference sequence). The CDR3 covers 18 residues. The CDR3 coding sequence is TGTGCCAGCACCTTACATACTAGCGGGGCCCCAATCCGTGACGAGCAGTACTTC. This encodes CASTLHTSGAPIRDEQYF.

The chain is built from TRBV23-1 and TRBJ1-5, with D unresolved. TRBV23-1 is an ORF, and what it does is uncertain. This CDR3 has 14 amino acids. V gave up 6 bases and J gave up 3 bases, with 12 bases separating them. The chain's CDR3 is CASRDPNVNQPQHF. Here the CDR3 DNA reads TGCGCCAGCAGGGACCCAAACGTCAATCAGCCCCAGCATTTT.

This chain links TRBV7-2 with TRBJ2-3; the D is unclear. Trimming took 1 base from V and 0 from J, leaving 14 bases between them. The CDR3 spans 17 residues. Germline V gives CDR1 SGHTA, CDR2 FQGNSA. DNA of the CDR3: TGTGCCAGCAGCTTAGGTTTCGGCTTATTTAGCACAGATACGCAGTATTTT. As protein: CASSLGFGLFSTDTQYF.

This chain connects TRBV18 to TRBJ1-1; D not certain. CDR1 is KGHSH and CDR2 is LQKENI in the germline V gene. V was trimmed by 3 bases and J by 0 bases, leaving 11 bases between them. The CDR3 runs to 15 residues. The CDR3 spells CASSPSREMNTEAFF. The CDR3 nucleotides read TGTGCCAGCTCACCCTCGAGAGAGATGAACACTGAAGCTTTCTTT.

This clone was found once. The chain combines TRBV18 with TRBJ2-2, with unresolved D. V was cut by 2 bases and J by 3 bases, with 7 bases left in between. The germline gives CDR1 KGHSH, CDR2 LQKENI. CDR3 length equals 14 residues. The DNA of the CDR3 is TGTGCCAGCTCACCAAATTTCCACACCGGGGAGCTGTTTTTT. It codes for CASSPNFHTGELFF.

The chain employs TRBV5-1 and TRBJ2-2; D unresolved. Germline CDR1 is SGHRS and CDR2 is YFSETQ. V lost 5 bases, J lost 1 base, and 9 bases lay in between. The CDR3 is 14 residues long. CDR3 sequence reads: CASSWAGNTGELFF. The CDR3 DNA is TGCGCCAGCAGTTGGGCAGGGAACACCGGGGAGCTGTTTTTT.

This clone was recorded a few times. The identical CDR3 is also encoded by other nucleotide sequences in the sample. V gene TRBV5-1 combines with J gene TRBJ1-1, with a weak D call TRBD1 (5 bases). Per germline, CDR1 SGHRS and CDR2 YFSETQ. Trimming took off 7 bases at V and 0 bases at J, with 13 bases between the two ends. The CDR3 has 14 amino acids. In DNA, the CDR3 is TGCGCCAGCCAAACCTCGACAGTGAACACTGAAGCTTTCTTT. It specifies CASQTSTVNTEAFF. The full variable domain, its missing parts supplied by reference TRBV5-1 and TRBJ1-1, is KAGVTQTPRYLIKTRGQQVTLSCSPISGHRSVSWYQQTPGQGLQFLFEYFSETQRNKGNFPGRFSGRQFSNSRSEMNVSTLELGDSALYLCASQTSTVNTEAFFGQGTRLTVV.

The chain joins TRBV6-4 to TRBJ2-3; unclear D gene. Looked up from germline, CDR1 is MRHNA and CDR2 is SNTAGT. The CDR3 consists of 12 residues. Between the trimmed V and J ends, which lost 4 bases and 2 bases, there was a span of 4 bases. CDR3 coding DNA: TGTGCCAGCAGTGCCCACACAGATACGCAGTATTTT. This gives the protein CASSAHTDTQYF.

The rearrangement uses TRBV13 and TRBJ1-2; no clear D. This CDR3 is 12 amino acids long. Looked up from germline, CDR1 is PRHDT and CDR2 is FYEKMQ (reference sequence). The V and J ends lost 5 bases and 4 bases respectively, with 8 bases between them. CDR3 sequence (DNA): TGTGCCAGCAGCCTCGACACCTATGGCTACACCTTC. Its translation is CASSLDTYGYTF. Full variable domain (rest looked up from reference TRBV13 and TRBJ1-2): AAGVIQSPRHLIKEKRETATLKCYPIPRHDTVYWYQQGPGQDPQFLISFYEKMQSDKGSIPDRFSAQQFSDYHSELNMSSLELGDSALYFCASSLDTYGYTFGSGTRLTVV.

The chain links TRBV11-2 to TRBJ2-7; TRBD2 agrees at 7 bases. The CDR3 has 16 amino acids. Germline trimming cut 5 bases from V and 6 bases from J; bases unmatched to any gene: 16. The germline gives CDR1 SGHAT, CDR2 FQNNGV. The CDR3 coding sequence is TGTGCCAGCAGCGGAGGGTCGGCGGGAGCCATGATCGAGCAGTACTTC. Encoded protein: CASSGGSAGAMIEQYF.

V usage is TRBV10-1 and J usage is TRBJ1-1; no reliable D call. Trimming removed 5 bases from V and 0 bases from J, with 7 bases in between. CDR1 is WNHNN and CDR2 is SYGVQD in the germline V gene (reference sequence). This CDR3 region has 13 residues. The CDR3 loop reads CASSPNMNTEAFF. As DNA, the CDR3 is TGCGCCAGCAGTCCGAATATGAACACTGAAGCTTTCTTT.